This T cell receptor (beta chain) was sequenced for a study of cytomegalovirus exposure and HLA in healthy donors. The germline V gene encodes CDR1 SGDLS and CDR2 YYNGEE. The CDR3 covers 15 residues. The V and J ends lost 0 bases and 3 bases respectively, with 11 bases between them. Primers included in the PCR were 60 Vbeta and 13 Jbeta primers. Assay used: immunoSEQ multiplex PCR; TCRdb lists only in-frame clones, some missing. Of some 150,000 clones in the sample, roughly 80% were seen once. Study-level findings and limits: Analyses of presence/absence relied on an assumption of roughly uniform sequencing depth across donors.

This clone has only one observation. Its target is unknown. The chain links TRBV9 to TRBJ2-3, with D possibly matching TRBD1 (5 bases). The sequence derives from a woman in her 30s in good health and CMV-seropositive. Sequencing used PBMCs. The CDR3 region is CASSVGNGATDTQYF. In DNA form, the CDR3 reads TGTGCCAGCAGCGTAGGGAATGGGGCAACAGATACGCAGTATTTT.